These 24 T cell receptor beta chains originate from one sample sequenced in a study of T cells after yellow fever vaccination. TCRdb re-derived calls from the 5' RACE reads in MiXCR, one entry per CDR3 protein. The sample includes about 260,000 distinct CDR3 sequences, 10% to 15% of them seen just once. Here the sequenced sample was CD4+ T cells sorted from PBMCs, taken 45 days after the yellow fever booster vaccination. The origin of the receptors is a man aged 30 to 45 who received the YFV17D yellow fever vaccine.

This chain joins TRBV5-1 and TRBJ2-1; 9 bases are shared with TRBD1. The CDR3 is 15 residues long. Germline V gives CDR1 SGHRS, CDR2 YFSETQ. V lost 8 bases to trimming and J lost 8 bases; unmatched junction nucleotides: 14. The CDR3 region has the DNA TGCGCCAGTTCTGAAACAGGGGGCCAGGTGGATGAGCAGTTCTTC. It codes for CASSETGGQVDEQFF.

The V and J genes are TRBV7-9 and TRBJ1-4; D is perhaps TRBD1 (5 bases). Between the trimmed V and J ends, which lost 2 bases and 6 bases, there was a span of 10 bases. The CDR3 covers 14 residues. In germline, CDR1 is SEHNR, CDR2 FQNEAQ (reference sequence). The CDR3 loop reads CASSLQGGDEKLFF. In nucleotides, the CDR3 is TGTGCCAGCAGCTTACAGGGTGGGGATGAAAAACTGTTTTTT. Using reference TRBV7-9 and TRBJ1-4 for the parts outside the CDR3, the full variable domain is DTGVSQNPRHKITKRGQNVTFRCDPISEHNRLYWYRQTLGQGPEFLTYFQNEAQLEKSRLLSDRFSAERPKGSFSTLEIQRTEQGDSAMYLCASSLQGGDEKLFFGSGTQLSVL.

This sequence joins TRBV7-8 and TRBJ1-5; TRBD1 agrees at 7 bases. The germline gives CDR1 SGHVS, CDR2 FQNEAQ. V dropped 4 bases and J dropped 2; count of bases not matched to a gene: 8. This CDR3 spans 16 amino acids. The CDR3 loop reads CASSSQPGQGNQPQHF. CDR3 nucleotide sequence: TGTGCCAGCAGCTCCCAACCTGGACAGGGCAATCAGCCCCAGCATTTT.

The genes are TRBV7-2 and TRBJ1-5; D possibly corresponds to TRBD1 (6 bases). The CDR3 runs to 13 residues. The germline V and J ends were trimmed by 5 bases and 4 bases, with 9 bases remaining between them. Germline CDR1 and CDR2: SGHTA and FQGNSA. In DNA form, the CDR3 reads TGTGCCAGCAGCCGGACAGTTAATCAGCCCCAGCATTTT. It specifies CASSRTVNQPQHF.

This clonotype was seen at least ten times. Here the CDR3 reads CASRAGTGDLGEQFF. Written as DNA, the CDR3 is TGTGCCAGCAGAGCCGGGACAGGGGATCTAGGCGAGCAGTTCTTC. The rearrangement uses TRBV12-3 or TRBV12-4 and TRBJ2-1; 10 nucleotides line up with TRBD1. This CDR3 region has 15 residues. The junction had 12 bases not matched to a gene; V was cut back by 6 bases and J by 10 bases.

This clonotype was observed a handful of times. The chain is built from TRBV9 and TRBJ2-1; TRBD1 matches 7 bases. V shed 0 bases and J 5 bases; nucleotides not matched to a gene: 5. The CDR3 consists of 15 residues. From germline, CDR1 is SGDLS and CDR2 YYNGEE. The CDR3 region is CASSVGQGRNNEQFF. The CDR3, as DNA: TGTGCCAGCAGCGTAGGACAGGGTCGCAACAATGAGCAGTTCTTC.

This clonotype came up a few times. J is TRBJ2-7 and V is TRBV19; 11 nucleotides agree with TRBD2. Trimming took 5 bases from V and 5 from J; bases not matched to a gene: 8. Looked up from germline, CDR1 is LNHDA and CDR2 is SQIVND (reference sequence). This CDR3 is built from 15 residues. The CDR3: CASSPTSGSFHEQYF. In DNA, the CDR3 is TGTGCCAGTAGTCCCACTAGCGGGAGTTTCCACGAGCAGTACTTC.

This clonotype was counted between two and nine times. CDR3 loop: CASSQEGQRTGELFF. CDR3 DNA: TGCGCCAGCAGCCAGGAGGGACAACGCACCGGGGAGCTGTTTTTT. J is TRBJ2-2 and V is TRBV4-3; D is perhaps TRBD1 or TRBD2 (6 bases each). Germline V CDR1 and CDR2: LGHNA, YSLEER. The CDR3 contains 15 residues. V lost 3 bases, J lost 4 bases, and 12 bases lay in between.

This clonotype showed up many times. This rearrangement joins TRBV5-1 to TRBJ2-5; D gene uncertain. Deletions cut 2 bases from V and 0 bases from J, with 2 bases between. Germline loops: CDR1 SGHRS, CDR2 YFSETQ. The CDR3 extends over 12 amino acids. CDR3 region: CASSFNQETQYF. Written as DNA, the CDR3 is TGCGCCAGCAGCTTCAACCAAGAGACCCAGTACTTC.

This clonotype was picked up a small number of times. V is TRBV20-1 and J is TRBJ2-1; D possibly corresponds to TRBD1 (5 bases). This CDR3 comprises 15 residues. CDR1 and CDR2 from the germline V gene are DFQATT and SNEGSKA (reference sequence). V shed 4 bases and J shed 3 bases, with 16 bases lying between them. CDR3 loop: CSAIRLSRGYNEQFF. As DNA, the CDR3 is TGCAGTGCTATTAGGTTGTCTAGGGGCTACAATGAGCAGTTCTTC.

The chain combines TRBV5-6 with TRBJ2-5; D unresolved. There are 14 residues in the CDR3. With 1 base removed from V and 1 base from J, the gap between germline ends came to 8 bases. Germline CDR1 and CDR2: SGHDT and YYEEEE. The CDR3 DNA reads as TGTGCCAGCAGCTTGACCCAGTTCCAAGAGACCCAGTACTTC. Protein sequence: CASSLTQFQETQYF. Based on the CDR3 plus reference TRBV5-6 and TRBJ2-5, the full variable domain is DAGVTQSPTHLIKTRGQQVTLRCSPKSGHDTVSWYQQALGQGPQFIFQYYEEEERQRGNFPDRFSGHQFPNYSSELNVNALLLGDSALYLCASSLTQFQETQYFGPGTRLLVL.

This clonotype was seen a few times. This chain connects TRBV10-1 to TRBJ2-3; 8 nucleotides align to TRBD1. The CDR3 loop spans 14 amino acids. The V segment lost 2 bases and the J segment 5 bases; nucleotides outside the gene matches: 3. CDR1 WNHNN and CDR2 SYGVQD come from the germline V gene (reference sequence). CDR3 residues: CASSEPGQGDTQYF. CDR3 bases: TGCGCCAGCAGTGAGCCCGGACAGGGAGATACGCAGTATTTT.

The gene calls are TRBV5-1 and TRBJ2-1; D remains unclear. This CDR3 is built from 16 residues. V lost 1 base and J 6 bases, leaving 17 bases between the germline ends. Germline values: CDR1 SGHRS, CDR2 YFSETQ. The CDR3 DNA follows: TGCGCCAGCAGCTTGCAAGGAGTAGCTCTCCCCAATGAGCAGTTCTTC. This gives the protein CASSLQGVALPNEQFF.

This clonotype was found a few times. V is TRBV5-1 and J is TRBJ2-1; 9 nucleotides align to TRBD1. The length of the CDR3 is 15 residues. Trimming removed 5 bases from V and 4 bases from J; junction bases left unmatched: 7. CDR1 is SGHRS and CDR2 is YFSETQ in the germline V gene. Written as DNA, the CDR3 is TGCGCCAGCAGTCGGTGGGGGACAGGGTACAATGAGCAGTTCTTC. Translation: CASSRWGTGYNEQFF.

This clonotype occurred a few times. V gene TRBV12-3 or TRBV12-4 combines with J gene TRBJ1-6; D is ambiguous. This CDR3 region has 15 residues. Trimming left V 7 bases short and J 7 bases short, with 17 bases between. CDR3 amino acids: CASTPTGEVNSPLHF. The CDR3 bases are TGTGCCAGCACTCCCACCGGGGAGGTGAATTCACCCCTCCACTTT.

CDR3 DNA sequence: TGCGCCAGCAGTCAGTGGACAACGAACACTGAAGCTTTCTTT. Translated: CASSQWTTNTEAFF. The rearrangement joins TRBV5-1 to TRBJ1-1; D possibly corresponds to TRBD1 (5 bases). The CDR3 runs 14 residues. Germline CDR1 SGHRS, CDR2 YFSETQ. V lost 5 bases and J 1 base, leaving 12 bases between the germline ends.

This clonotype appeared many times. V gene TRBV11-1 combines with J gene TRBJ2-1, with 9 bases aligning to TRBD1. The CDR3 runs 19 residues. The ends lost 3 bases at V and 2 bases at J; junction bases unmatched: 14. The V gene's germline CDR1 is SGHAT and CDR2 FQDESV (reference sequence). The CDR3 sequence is CASSFRDRVTSETYNEQFF. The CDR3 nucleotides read TGTGCCAGCAGCTTCCGGGACAGGGTAACGTCGGAGACCTACAATGAGCAGTTCTTC. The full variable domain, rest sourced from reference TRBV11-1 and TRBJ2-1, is EAEVAQSPRYKITEKSQAVAFWCDPISGHATLYWYRQILGQGPELLVQFQDESVVDDSQLPKDRFSAERLKGVDSTLKIQPAELGDSAMYLCASSFRDRVTSETYNEQFFGPGTRLTVL.

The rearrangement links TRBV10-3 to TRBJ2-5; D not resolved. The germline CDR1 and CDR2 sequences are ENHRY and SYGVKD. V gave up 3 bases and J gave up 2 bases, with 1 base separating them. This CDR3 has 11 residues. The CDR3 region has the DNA TGTGCCATCAGTGAACAAGAGACCCAGTACTTC. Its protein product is CAISEQETQYF.

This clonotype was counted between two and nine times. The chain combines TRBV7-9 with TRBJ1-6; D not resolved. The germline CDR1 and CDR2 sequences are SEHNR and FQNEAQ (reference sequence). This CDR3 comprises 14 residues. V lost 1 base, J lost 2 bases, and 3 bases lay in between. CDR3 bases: TGTGCCAGCAGCTTAGTCCCCTATAATTCACCCCTCCACTTT. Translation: CASSLVPYNSPLHF.

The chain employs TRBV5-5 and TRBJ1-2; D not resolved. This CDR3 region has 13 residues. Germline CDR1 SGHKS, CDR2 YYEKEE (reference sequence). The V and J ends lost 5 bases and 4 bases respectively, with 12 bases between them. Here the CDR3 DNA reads TGTGCCAGCAGTTCGACGAGAGGCTATGGCTACACCTTC. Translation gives CASSSTRGYGYTF.

CDR3 in amino acids: CASSLVMWTGRPYEQYF. CDR3 in DNA: TGTGCCAGCAGCTTAGTAATGTGGACAGGCCGGCCCTACGAGCAGTACTTC. J is TRBJ2-7 and V is TRBV7-9; 7 bases are shared with TRBD1. Germline V gives CDR1 SEHNR, CDR2 FQNEAQ (reference sequence). V was clipped by 1 base and J by 2 bases; unmatched bases: 11. The CDR3 runs 17 residues.

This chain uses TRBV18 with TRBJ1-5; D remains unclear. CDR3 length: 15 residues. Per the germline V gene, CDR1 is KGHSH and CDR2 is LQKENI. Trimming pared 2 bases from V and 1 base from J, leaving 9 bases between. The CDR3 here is CASSPNQRSNQPQHF. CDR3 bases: TGTGCCAGCTCACCAAACCAACGGAGCAATCAGCCCCAGCATTTT.

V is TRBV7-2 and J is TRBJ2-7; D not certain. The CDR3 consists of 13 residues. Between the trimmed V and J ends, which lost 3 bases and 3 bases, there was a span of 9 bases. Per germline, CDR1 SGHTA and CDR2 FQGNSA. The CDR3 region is CASSFVPSYEQYF. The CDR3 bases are TGTGCCAGCAGCTTCGTTCCTAGCTACGAGCAGTACTTC.

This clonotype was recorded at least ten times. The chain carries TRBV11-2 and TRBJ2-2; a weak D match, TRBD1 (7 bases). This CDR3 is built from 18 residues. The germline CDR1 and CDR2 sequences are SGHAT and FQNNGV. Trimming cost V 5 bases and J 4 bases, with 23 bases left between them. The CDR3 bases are TGTGCCAGCAGCACAACTTATCGTCCAGGGGGGATCACCGGGGAGCTGTTTTTT. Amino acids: CASSTTYRPGGITGELFF.